This TCR beta chain appears in the sequencing data of a study of T cell clonality in common variable immunodeficiency. Notes on this clone: Its antigen is not identified. The observed sequence ends 3 residues before the CDR3 terminus, with the missing tail filled in from the germline J gene.

Control and CVID samples contributed equal amounts of genomic DNA. Some clones are missing from TCRdb's copy, which holds only in-frame ones; the method was immunoSEQ multiplex PCR. The profile covers approximately 44,000 clones, none occurring a single time. The CDR3 loop spans 17 amino acids. Germline CDR1 and CDR2: DFQATT and SNEGSKA (reference sequence). Regarding the study as a whole: Reportedly, TCR beta sequences from common variable immunodeficiency showed fewer deletions and N-nucleotide insertions. Authors noted CVID clonality's cause needs subpopulation repertoire sequencing.

The receptor was derived from a person aged 18 to 70 in good health. The V and J genes are TRBV20-1 and TRBJ2-3; 9 bases map to TRBD2. The sequencing input was peripheral blood mononuclear cells. The part of the CDR3 DNA that was read is TGCAGTGCTAGAGCCGTCCTAGCGGGGAGCGGCTGGGAGACG. As protein: CSARAVLAGSGWET. The full CDR3 protein reads CSARAVLAGSGWETQYF.